The clone carrying this T cell receptor beta chain has only a few counts. Its antigen is still unknown. The authors reverse transcribed all of the isolated RNA, so sequencing captured expressed TCRB transcripts. TCRdb's table, derived via immunoSEQ multiplex PCR, lists solely in-frame clones and lacks some. The data show more than 85,000 clones, 30% to 50% seen once. V shed 7 bases and J shed 6 bases, with 22 bases lying between them. Germline V lookup: CDR1 KGHSH, CDR2 LQKENI. The CDR3 totals 16 residues. This entry comes from a study of beta chain features in type 1 diabetes. Study-wide points: In cDNA sequencing, cells with high TCR expression could be over-represented.

This chain links TRBV18 with TRBJ2-1, with D possibly TRBD2 on 5 matching bases. Sequenced: stem cell memory CD4+ T cells from blood. The receptor was isolated from a woman aged 18 to 35 in good health. The CDR3 bases are TGTGCCAGCTTCACGAGGCGGCCTAAAGGAGGCAATGAGCAGTTCTTC. It translates to CASFTRRPKGGNEQFF.